What follows are 28 T cell receptor beta chains derived from one specimen sequenced in a study of blood T cells in healthy people across ages. Combining a sample-barcoded 5' primer with a J-beta primer mix, a second PCR ran for 7 to 11 cycles. Each CDR3 protein gets one entry after TCRdb re-called the 5' RACE reads with MiXCR. The sample carries 750,000 to 950,000 distinct CDR3 sequences, just under 30% recorded once. These data were likewise used in another study, on T cells of mothers and their children.

The sequenced sample consisted of blood. The source of these receptors is a woman in her 40s in good health.

V usage is TRBV28 and J usage is TRBJ2-5; 9 positions match TRBD1. This CDR3 contains 15 residues. The V gene's germline CDR1 is MDHEN and CDR2 SYDVKM. After removal of 3 bases from V and 11 bases from J, the junction contained 13 bases not matched to a gene. This CDR3 is CASSFETGGRNEQYF. CDR3 in DNA: TGTGCCAGCAGTTTCGAGACAGGGGGTCGCAATGAGCAGTACTTC.

The genes are TRBV27 and TRBJ2-3; TRBD2 agrees at 14 bases. CDR3 length: 17 residues. With 0 bases clipped from V and 5 bases from J, the junction kept 4 bases outside the gene matches. CDR1 and CDR2 (germline): MNHEY, SMNVEV (reference sequence). CDR3 coding DNA: TGTGCCAGCAGTTTATCCCGACTAGCGGGGGGGGTAGATACGCAGTATTTT. Its protein product is CASSLSRLAGGVDTQYF.

The J gene is TRBJ2-3, the V gene TRBV2, with 12 bases lining up with TRBD2. Germline V gene lookup returns CDR1 SNHLY and CDR2 FYNNEI. The CDR3 spans 14 residues. V was pared by 6 bases and J by 7 bases, with 5 bases of the junction left unmatched. CDR3 in amino acids: CASRASGGANTQYF. Written as DNA, the CDR3 is TGTGCCAGCAGAGCTAGCGGGGGGGCGAATACGCAGTATTTT.

This clonotype was found a few times. The chain is built from TRBV19 and TRBJ2-7; 7 nucleotides line up with TRBD1. The germline V gene has CDR1 LNHDA and CDR2 SQIVND (reference sequence). The CDR3 covers 17 residues. V shed 3 bases, J shed 0 bases, and the junction held 11 bases outside the gene matches. The CDR3 DNA is TGTGCCAGTAGTATGGTCACAGGGGAAGGAAGCTCCTACGAGCAGTACTTC. As protein: CASSMVTGEGSSYEQYF.

V is TRBV24-1 and J is TRBJ2-5; TRBD1 matches at 10 bases. Germline V gene lookup returns CDR1 KGHDR and CDR2 SFDVKD. The CDR3 loop spans 16 amino acids. The V gene end was trimmed by 4 bases and the J gene end by 5 bases; junction bases not matched to a gene: 9. The CDR3 is CATSDGGTGVFETQYF. The CDR3 DNA follows: TGTGCCACCAGTGACGGAGGGACAGGGGTGTTCGAGACCCAGTACTTC.

This chain uses TRBV20-1 with TRBJ2-1; 7 positions agree with TRBD2. This CDR3 spans 16 amino acids. Germline assignment: CDR1 DFQATT and CDR2 SNEGSKA (reference sequence). The ends lost 0 bases at V and 2 bases at J; junction bases unmatched: 7. CDR3 bases: TGCAGTGCTAGAGATCTGGGCCTAGCGGCCTACAATGAGCAGTTCTTC. The encoded protein is CSARDLGLAAYNEQFF.

This clonotype was recorded only once. The rearrangement joins TRBV7-2 to TRBJ2-1; D uncertain. CDR3 size: 13 residues. The ends were cut back, 1 base at V and 8 bases at J, with 9 bases in the middle. Germline V lookup: CDR1 SGHTA, CDR2 FQGNSA. CDR3 in DNA: TGTGCCAGCAGCTTAGGCCCGGGTGATGAGCAGTTCTTC. This encodes CASSLGPGDEQFF.

The rearrangement uses TRBV29-1 and TRBJ2-3; 9 nucleotides align to TRBD1. V trimming: 3 bases; J trimming: 4 bases; junction bases outside the gene matches: 11. The germline gives CDR1 SQVTM, CDR2 ANQGSEA. CDR3 length: 16 residues. The DNA for the CDR3 is TGCAGCGTTGACGAAAGGACAGGGGCGAGGGCAGATACGCAGTATTTT. Its protein is CSVDERTGARADTQYF.

This clonotype appeared a few times. The junction departs from germline at one end; a sequencing error may be responsible. The chain recombines TRBV7-3 with TRBJ2-2, with D tentatively TRBD2 (5 bases). Germline-derived CDR1 and CDR2 are SGHTA and FQGTGA. The CDR3 is made up of 12 amino acids. The CDR3 protein is CASSLIPGELFF. As DNA, the CDR3 is TGTGCCAGCAGCTTAATCCCCGGGGAGTTGTTTTTT.

This clonotype has a count of ten or more. This sequence joins TRBV7-9 and TRBJ2-1; TRBD1 matches at 8 bases. Looked up from germline, CDR1 is SEHNR and CDR2 is FQNEAQ (reference sequence). This CDR3 is built from 15 residues. The trim removed 5 bases at V and 4 bases at J, leaving 7 bases unmatched. The CDR3 loop reads CASSQRTGKYNEQFF. CDR3 DNA: TGTGCCAGCAGCCAGAGGACAGGGAAATACAATGAGCAGTTCTTC.

This clonotype was picked up a small number of times. Its ends do not fully match the called genes, so a read error is possible. The chain uses TRBV27 and TRBJ1-2; D might be TRBD1 (6 bases). Germline CDR1 MNHEY, CDR2 SMNVEV (reference sequence). The CDR3 has 14 residues. CDR3 coding DNA: TGTGCCAGCAGGGGGGACACGGCCCTGCATGGCTGCACCTTC. The encoded protein is CASRGDTALHGCTF.

This chain connects TRBV7-2 to TRBJ2-4; 9 bases agree with TRBD2. The CDR3 runs 13 residues. Trimming cost V 5 bases and J 13 bases; bases outside gene matches: 9. The V gene's germline CDR1 is SGHTA and CDR2 FQGNSA. CDR3 nucleotide sequence: TGTGCCAGCAGCCGTCTGGGCGGGGGGGAGCAGTACTTC. It specifies CASSRLGGGEQYF.

In this sample, this clonotype turned up a few times. The chain joins TRBV7-2 to TRBJ2-3; 15 bases are shared with TRBD2. The CDR3 spans 18 residues. With V trimmed by 4 bases and J by 2 bases, 7 bases remained unmatched. Germline CDR1 and CDR2: SGHTA and FQGNSA. In DNA form, the CDR3 reads TGTGCCAGCAGCTCGACTGGGACTAGCGGGGGGCACACAGATACGCAGTATTTT. Translation gives CASSSTGTSGGHTDTQYF.

The J gene is TRBJ1-2, the V gene TRBV3-1, with TRBD1 matching 8 bases. The germline gives CDR1 LGHDT, CDR2 YNNKEL (reference sequence). The junction had 13 bases not matched to a gene; V was cut back by 2 bases and J by 5 bases. This CDR3 region has 17 residues. The chain's CDR3 is CASSQQGAGGGVYGYTF. CDR3 nucleotide sequence: TGTGCCAGCAGCCAACAGGGGGCCGGAGGAGGGGTTTATGGCTACACCTTC.

There are a few counts of this clonotype. The rearrangement links TRBV2 to TRBJ1-2; D gene uncertain. Per the germline V gene, CDR1 is SNHLY and CDR2 is FYNNEI. V was shortened by 7 bases and J by 2 bases, with 11 bases between the two germline ends. CDR3 length: 13 residues. The CDR3 loop reads CASIRPGNYGYTF. CDR3 nucleotide sequence: TGTGCCAGCATCCGGCCGGGGAACTATGGCTACACCTTC.

The chain is built from TRBV7-9 and TRBJ2-3; a possible D gene is TRBD1 (6 bases). This CDR3 is built from 17 residues. With 4 bases removed from V and 1 base from J, the gap between germline ends came to 18 bases. Germline V gene data show CDR1 as SEHNR and CDR2 as FQNEAQ (reference sequence). The CDR3 is CASSSSAAGARTDTQYF. As DNA, the CDR3 is TGTGCCAGCAGCTCCTCTGCCGCAGGGGCCCGCACAGATACGCAGTATTTT.

The chain couples TRBV9 to TRBJ2-1, with a weak D call TRBD2 (5 bases). The length of the CDR3 is 13 residues. Trimming took off 4 bases at V and 12 bases at J, with 17 bases between the two ends. Germline V gives CDR1 SGDLS, CDR2 YYNGEE. CDR3 sequence: CASSTGKSIVQFF. The DNA for the CDR3 is TGTGCCAGCAGCACGGGAAAGTCGATTGTGCAGTTCTTC. Supplemented by reference TRBV9 and TRBJ2-1, the full variable domain reads DSGVTQTPKHLITATGQRVTLRCSPRSGDLSVYWYQQSLDQGLQFLIQYYNGEERAKGNILERFSAQQFPDLHSELNLSSLELGDSALYFCASSTGKSIVQFFGPGTRLTVL.

This clonotype was counted only a few times. The rearrangement joins TRBV2 to TRBJ1-4, with 8 positions matching TRBD1. Germline loops: CDR1 SNHLY, CDR2 FYNNEI. V lost 6 bases, J lost 8 bases, and 8 bases stayed unmatched. CDR3 length: 14 amino acids. The CDR3 loop is CASRDRGVGEKLFF. In DNA form, the CDR3 reads TGTGCCAGCAGAGACAGGGGAGTTGGCGAAAAACTGTTTTTT.

This clonotype appeared a few times. The chain carries TRBV20-1 and TRBJ1-5, with D possibly being TRBD1 (6 bases). The germline gives CDR1 DFQATT, CDR2 SNEGSKA (reference sequence). The CDR3 covers 14 residues. V lost 3 bases, J lost 5 bases, and 14 bases lay in between. The CDR3 is CSASQGRQDQPQHF. As DNA, the CDR3 is TGCAGTGCTAGTCAGGGGCGTCAGGATCAGCCCCAGCATTTT.

This clonotype was seen at least ten times. The V and J genes are TRBV29-1 and TRBJ2-3, with D possibly TRBD1 on 6 matching bases. Germline assignment: CDR1 SQVTM and CDR2 ANQGSEA. Trimming cost V 5 bases and J 0 bases, with 15 bases left between them. CDR3 length: 15 amino acids. The CDR3 spells CSVLWDNLSTDTQYF. The CDR3 nucleotides are TGCAGCGTTCTCTGGGACAACCTTAGCACAGATACGCAGTATTTT.

The chain combines TRBV19 with TRBJ2-1; 10 bases are a match to TRBD1. After removal of 3 bases from V and 7 bases from J, the junction contained 6 bases not matched to a gene. CDR1 LNHDA and CDR2 SQIVND come from the germline V gene (reference sequence). The CDR3 has 15 amino acids. The CDR3 protein is CASSIQTGGGNEQFF. The DNA for the CDR3 is TGTGCCAGTAGTATCCAGACAGGGGGCGGGAATGAGCAGTTCTTC.

This chain links TRBV28 with TRBJ1-1; a weak D match, TRBD1 (6 bases). The CDR3 is 17 residues long. The germline gives CDR1 MDHEN, CDR2 SYDVKM. V dropped 4 bases and J dropped 1 base, with 19 bases sitting between them. The CDR3 coding sequence is TGTGCCAGCAGTTCGGGGAAAAGACAGGAGGCGAACACTGAAGCTTTCTTT. Translating gives CASSSGKRQEANTEAFF.

V gene TRBV6-5 combines with J gene TRBJ1-1; D remains unclear. CDR3 size: 14 residues. The V gene lost 7 bases and the J gene lost 1 base, with 13 bases spanning the gap. CDR1 is MNHEY and CDR2 is SVGAGI in the germline V gene. The CDR3 DNA reads as TGTGCCAGCACCAAGTTGGGCGGGAACACTGAAGCTTTCTTT. Translation gives CASTKLGGNTEAFF.

This clonotype was observed a handful of times. The J gene is TRBJ2-3, the V gene TRBV28, with 10 bases matching TRBD1. J lost 3 bases, V lost 7 bases, and 7 bases had no gene match. In germline, CDR1 is MDHEN, CDR2 SYDVKM. The length of the CDR3 is 15 residues. The CDR3 region is CASNPADRGTDTQYF. As DNA, the CDR3 is TGTGCCAGCAACCCTGCGGACAGGGGGACAGATACGCAGTATTTT.

This chain joins TRBV20-1 and TRBJ1-1; D is possibly TRBD1 (5 bases). Germline CDR1 and CDR2: DFQATT and SNEGSKA (reference sequence). The V end was cut by 5 bases, the J end by 5 bases, with 21 bases between. The CDR3 covers 15 residues. This CDR3 is CSALLPGPGRTEAFF. CDR3 in DNA: TGCAGTGCTCTATTACCGGGACCCGGAAGGACTGAAGCTTTCTTT.

In its sample, this clonotype was seen many times. This chain joins TRBV6-5 and TRBJ2-1; D is perhaps TRBD1 (6 bases). Trimming removed 5 bases from V and 6 bases from J, with 17 bases in between. Germline lookup yields CDR1 MNHEY and CDR2 SVGAGI. The CDR3 totals 15 residues. The CDR3 nucleotides are TGTGCCAGCAGTCTACGACAGGCCCACGTCAATGAGCAGTTCTTC. It codes for CASSLRQAHVNEQFF.

The table lists this clonotype with a count of one. The J gene is TRBJ2-4, the V gene TRBV6-6; 9 nucleotides line up with TRBD2. Per the germline V gene, CDR1 is MNHNY and CDR2 is SVGAGI (reference sequence). The CDR3 loop spans 17 amino acids. With V trimmed by 5 bases and J by 2 bases, 10 bases remained unmatched. The DNA of the CDR3 is TGTGCCAGCAGTCCCCCGGCGACTAGCGGACCCAAAAACATTCAGTACTTC. Amino acids: CASSPPATSGPKNIQYF.

This clonotype was found a few times. V gene TRBV24-1 combines with J gene TRBJ2-1; 10 bases map to TRBD2. J lost 3 bases, V lost 1 base, and 8 bases had no gene match. Germline CDR1 reads KGHDR; CDR2 reads SFDVKD. The CDR3 extends over 18 amino acids. The CDR3 sequence is CATSDLASGGLNYNEQFF. Written as DNA, the CDR3 is TGTGCCACCAGTGATTTAGCTAGCGGGGGCCTAAACTACAATGAGCAGTTCTTC.